The 8 T cell receptor beta chains below come from one sample, sequenced in a study of cytomegalovirus exposure and HLA in healthy donors. This PCR relied on a set of 60 Vbeta primers and 13 Jbeta primers. Assay used: immunoSEQ multiplex PCR; TCRdb lists only in-frame clones, some missing. Counted here are under 250,000 clones, approximately 80% occurring once; the ten biggest clones make up 3.8%. The sequencing sample was made of PBMCs. These TCRs come from a male donor in good health and CMV-seronegative.

This chain connects TRBV14 to TRBJ2-3; tentative D call: TRBD1 (5 bases). The germline CDR1 and CDR2 sequences are SGHDN and FVKESK. The CDR3 contains 14 residues. V was pared by 3 bases and J by 4 bases, with 11 bases between. Written as DNA, the CDR3 is TGTGCCAGCAGCCAGGGCTGGGGCCCAGATACGCAGTATTTT. Translating it yields CASSQGWGPDTQYF.

The chain recombines TRBV12-2 with TRBJ2-1; the D call in the table, TRBD2, was not verified against the DNA. TRBV12-2 is flagged as a pseudogene. The CDR3 spans 21 residues. Here the CDR3 DNA reads TGTGCAAGTCGCTTAGAAAGGGAGACTAGCGGGAGGTCTGACTGCCGCAATGAGCAGTTCTTC. Residues: CASRLERETSGRSDCRNEQFF.

J is TRBJ2-3 and V is TRBV5-6, with D tentatively TRBD1 (6 bases). Trimming removed 4 bases at V and 0 bases at J, with 15 bases between. Germline V gene sequence: CDR1 SGHDT, CDR2 YYEEEE. This CDR3 is 16 amino acids long. CDR3 sequence reads: CASSLRRGQSTDTQYF. For the CDR3, the DNA is TGTGCCAGCAGCCTCAGAAGAGGACAGAGCACAGATACGCAGTATTTT. Full variable domain (missing parts from reference TRBV5-6 and TRBJ2-3): DAGVTQSPTHLIKTRGQQVTLRCSPKSGHDTVSWYQQALGQGPQFIFQYYEEEERQRGNFPDRFSGHQFPNYSSELNVNALLLGDSALYLCASSLRRGQSTDTQYFGPGTRLTVL.

This clone has just one count. The chain employs TRBV21-1 and TRBJ2-1; the table's D call of TRBD2 was not tested on the DNA. TRBV21-1 counts as a pseudogene. The CDR3 is made up of 15 amino acids. The CDR3 reads CASSKGTGTGNEQFF. CDR3 bases: TGTGCCAGCAGCAAAGGAACGGGGACTGGGAATGAGCAGTTCTTC.

This clone was seen a few times. This CDR3 is also generated by other DNA sequences in the sample. V gene TRBV7-3 combines with J gene TRBJ2-7; TRBD1 aligns across 9 bases. The CDR3 runs to 13 residues. Germline CDR1 reads SGHTA; CDR2 reads FQGTGA. V trimming: 4 bases; J trimming: 5 bases; junction bases outside the gene matches: 3. The CDR3 loop reads CASSSGTGNEQYF. The CDR3 DNA reads as TGTGCCAGCAGCTCGGGGACAGGGAACGAGCAGTACTTC.

This chain joins TRBV2 and TRBJ2-7; the D gene is possibly TRBD2 (6 bases). The germline V gene encodes CDR1 SNHLY and CDR2 FYNNEI. Trimming took 2 bases from V and 8 from J, leaving 19 bases between them. CDR3 size: 15 residues. This CDR3 reads CASSELVRDRRKQYF. Written as DNA, the CDR3 is TGTGCCAGCAGTGAATTGGTGCGGGATCGTAGAAAGCAGTACTTC.

This chain connects TRBV6-6 to TRBJ1-5, with a possible D match to TRBD1 (5 bases). Germline CDR1 MNHNY, CDR2 SVGAGI (reference sequence). The CDR3 is made up of 16 amino acids. V gave up 1 base and J gave up 6 bases, with 16 bases separating them. CDR3: CASSYYARGRAQPQHF. CDR3 nucleotide sequence: TGTGCCAGCAGTTACTACGCCCGGGGGAGAGCTCAGCCCCAGCATTTT.

The rearrangement links TRBV5-1 to TRBJ2-2, with 11 positions matching TRBD2. The V and J ends lost 0 bases and 3 bases, in that order; junction bases with no gene match: 7. The CDR3 is made up of 18 amino acids. Germline V gives CDR1 SGHRS, CDR2 YFSETQ. The CDR3 DNA reads TGCGCCAGCAGCTTGGGACTAGCGGGATTTGCAGACACCGGGGAGCTGTTTTTT. It specifies CASSLGLAGFADTGELFF.